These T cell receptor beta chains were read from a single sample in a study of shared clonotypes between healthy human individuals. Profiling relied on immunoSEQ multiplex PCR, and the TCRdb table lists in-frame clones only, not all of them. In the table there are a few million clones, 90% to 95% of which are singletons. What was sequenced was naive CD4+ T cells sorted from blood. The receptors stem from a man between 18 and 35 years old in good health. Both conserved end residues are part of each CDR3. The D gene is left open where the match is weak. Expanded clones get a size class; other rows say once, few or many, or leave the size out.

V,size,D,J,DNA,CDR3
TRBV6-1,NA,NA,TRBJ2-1,TGTGCCAGCAGTGCTCGCCGATGGGGCTATGAGCAGTTCTTC,CASSARRWGYEQFF
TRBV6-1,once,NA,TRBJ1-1,TGTGCCAGCAGTGACAGGATAGGGGTTACACCGAACACTGAAGCTTTCTTT,CASSDRIGVTPNTEAFF
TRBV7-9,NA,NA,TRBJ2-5,TGTGCCAGCAGCTTACAAGGTGGTAGAGAGACCCAGTACTTC,CASSLQGGRETQYF
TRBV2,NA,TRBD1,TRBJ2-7,TGTGCCAGCAACCGGGACAGAACCTACGAGCAGTACTTC,CASNRDRTYEQYF
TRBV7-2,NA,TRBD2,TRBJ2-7,TGTGCCAGCAGCGGGACTAGCGGGGTAGGCTACGAGCAGTACTTC,CASSGTSGVGYEQYF
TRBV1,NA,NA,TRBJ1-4,TGCACCAGCAGCCATATCATGGGGCGGTTACAATATCCGGCTGCAACTAATGAAAAACTGTTTTTT,CTSSHIMGRLQYPAATNEKLFF
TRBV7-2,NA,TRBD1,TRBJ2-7,TGTGCCAGCAGCTTAAACAGGGGGCTGGACGAGCAGTACTTC,CASSLNRGLDEQYF
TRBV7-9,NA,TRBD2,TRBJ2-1,TGTGCCAGCAGCCCCTGGACTAGCGGAAACAATGAGCAGTTCTTC,CASSPWTSGNNEQFF
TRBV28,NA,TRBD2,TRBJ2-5,TGTGCCAGCAGCGAAGCGGGGAAAGAGACCCAGTACTTC,CASSEAGKETQYF
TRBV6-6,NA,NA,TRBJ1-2,TGTGCCAGCACCTCCCACATGCCCTATGGCTACACCTTC,CASTSHMPYGYTF
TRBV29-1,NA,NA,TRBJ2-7,TGCAGCACCCAGGGTTTTGGCGAGCAGTACTTC,CSTQGFGEQYF
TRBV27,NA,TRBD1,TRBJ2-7,TGTGCCAGCAGTCCGCCCCTTCGTCCGACACCCCCTGGACAGGCCTACGAGCAGTACTTC,CASSPPLRPTPPGQAYEQYF
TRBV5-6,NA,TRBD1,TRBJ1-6,TGTGCCAGCAGCTACGGGACAGCCGTTAGATCACCCCTCCACTTT,CASSYGTAVRSPLHF
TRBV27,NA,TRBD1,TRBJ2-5,TGTGCCAGCAGTCTGGGACAGGGAGTCGGGACCCAGTACTTC,CASSLGQGVGTQYF
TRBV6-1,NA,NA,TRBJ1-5,TGTGCCAGCAGTGAAGCAAGAAATCAGCCCCAGCATTTT,CASSEARNQPQHF
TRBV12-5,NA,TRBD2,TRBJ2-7,TGTGCTAGTGGTTTGGTCCTTAGCGGGAGCTCCTACGAGCAGTACTTC,CASGLVLSGSSYEQYF
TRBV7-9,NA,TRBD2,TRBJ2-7,TGTGCCAGCAGCCTACTAGCGGGAAGCTACGAGCAGTACTTC,CASSLLAGSYEQYF
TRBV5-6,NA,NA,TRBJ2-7,TGTGCCAGCAGCTTGGGTCAATACGAGCAGTACTTC,CASSLGQYEQYF
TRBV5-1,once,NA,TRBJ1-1,TGCGCCAGCAGCTTGAGCATGCGGTCGGGCCACACTGAAGCTTTCTTT,CASSLSMRSGHTEAFF
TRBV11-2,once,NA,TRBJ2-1,TGTGCCAGCAGCTTGGGCAGGCCCTCCTACAATGAGCAGTTCTTC,CASSLGRPSYNEQFF
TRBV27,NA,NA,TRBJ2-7,TGTGCCAGCAGTCCCTCGGCTCTCCAAACCTCCTACGAGCAGTACTTC,CASSPSALQTSYEQYF
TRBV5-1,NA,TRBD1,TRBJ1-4,TGCGCCAGCAGCTTGGACAGGGGGGAAAAACTGTTTTTT,CASSLDRGEKLFF
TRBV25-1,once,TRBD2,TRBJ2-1,TGTGCCAGCAGCGCTAGCGGGAGCGGGGGTGAGCAGTTCTTC,CASSASGSGGEQFF
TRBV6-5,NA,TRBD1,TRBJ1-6,TGTGCCAGCACCCCGGGACAGAGAACACCCCTCCACTTT,CASTPGQRTPLHF
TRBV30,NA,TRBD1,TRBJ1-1,TGTGCCGGCCGACAGGGGGCGCTTGGTACTGAAGCTTTCTTT,CAGRQGALGTEAFF
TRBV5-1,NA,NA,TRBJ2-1,TGCGCCAGCAGCTTGGAGGCGGGCTCCTACAATGAGCAGTTCTTC,CASSLEAGSYNEQFF
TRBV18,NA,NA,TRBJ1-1,TGTGCCAGCTCACCCCTGGGCGGGGGGTCGAACACTGAAGCTTTCTTT,CASSPLGGGSNTEAFF
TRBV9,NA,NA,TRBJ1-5,TGTGCCAGCAGCACCCGGGACTTTGAGCCCCAGCATTTT,CASSTRDFEPQHF
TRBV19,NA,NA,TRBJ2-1,TGTGCCAGTAGTAGTGGGACGATTTACAATGAGCAGTTCTTC,CASSSGTIYNEQFF
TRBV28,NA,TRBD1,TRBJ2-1,TGTGCCAGCAGTCCTACCCGGACAGGGTTCCACAATGAGCAGTTCTTC,CASSPTRTGFHNEQFF
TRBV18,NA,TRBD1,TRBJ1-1,TGTGCCAGCTCACGCTGGGACAGGGGCTCGAGCACTGAAGCTTTCTTT,CASSRWDRGSSTEAFF
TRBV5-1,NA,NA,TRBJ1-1,TGCGCCAGCAGCTTGGCCCCACAGGGTATGAACACTGAAGCTTTCTTT,CASSLAPQGMNTEAFF
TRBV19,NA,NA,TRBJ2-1,TGTGCCAGTAGTATAGCCCGGAGGACAACAAATGAGCAGTTCTTC,CASSIARRTTNEQFF
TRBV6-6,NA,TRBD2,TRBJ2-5,TGTGCCAGCAGTAAGGGACTAGCGGGAGAAGGTGAGACCCAGTACTTC,CASSKGLAGEGETQYF
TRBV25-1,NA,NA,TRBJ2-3,TGTGCCAGCAGACCCCAGACAGATACGCAGTATTTT,CASRPQTDTQYF
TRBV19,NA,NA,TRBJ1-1,TGTGCCAGCAGAAGCCAGGGTGGCACTGAAGCTTTCTTT,CASRSQGGTEAFF
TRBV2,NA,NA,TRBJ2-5,TGTGCCAGCAGTCCCCCCGGGGGTGACCTACAAGAGACCCAGTACTTC,CASSPPGGDLQETQYF
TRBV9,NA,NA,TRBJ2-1,TGTGCCAGCAGCTCCGACTTAATCTCCTACAATGAGCAGTTCTTC,CASSSDLISYNEQFF
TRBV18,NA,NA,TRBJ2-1,TGTGCCAGCTCACGAACAACGGGGACTGCCTCCTACAATGAGCAGTTCTTC,CASSRTTGTASYNEQFF
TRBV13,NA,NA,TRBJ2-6,TGTGCCAGCACCCGGACGAGTGGGGACTCTGGGGCCAACGTCCTGACTTTC,CASTRTSGDSGANVLTF
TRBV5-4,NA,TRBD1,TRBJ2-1,TGTGCCAGCAGCAACGACAGGGGGATCTACAATGAGCAGTTCTTC,CASSNDRGIYNEQFF
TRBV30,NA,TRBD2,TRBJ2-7,TGTGCCTGGAGTGTCAGTCGATCGTATGGGACTAGCGGGAGCTCCTACGAGCAGTACTTC,CAWSVSRSYGTSGSSYEQYF
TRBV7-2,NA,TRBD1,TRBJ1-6,TGTGCCAGCAGAGGGACAGGGGAAAGGTCACCCCTCCACTTT,CASRGTGERSPLHF
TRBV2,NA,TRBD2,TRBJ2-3,TGTGCCAGCGGGAGGCGGGGGGGCACAGATACGCAGTATTTT,CASGRRGGTDTQYF
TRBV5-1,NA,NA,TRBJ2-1,TGCGCCAGCAGCTTGACCGGGAGTGAGCAGTTCTTC,CASSLTGSEQFF
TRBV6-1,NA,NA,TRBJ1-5,TGTGCCAGCAGTGAAAGTGGGGCAGAACCCTATCAGCCCCAGCATTTT,CASSESGAEPYQPQHF
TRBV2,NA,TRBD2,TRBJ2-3,TGTGCCACCCAACCCGGGACTAGCTTCACAGATACGCAGTATTTT,CATQPGTSFTDTQYF
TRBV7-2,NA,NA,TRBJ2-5,TGTGCCAGCAGCTTAGGTGGGGCTAGCCAAGAGACCCAGTACTTC,CASSLGGASQETQYF
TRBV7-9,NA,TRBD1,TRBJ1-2,TGTGCCAGCAGCGAAACGCAGGGGGCGTATGGCTACACCTTC,CASSETQGAYGYTF